This T cell receptor beta chain is drawn from a study of blood T cell repertoires in COVID-19. Overall study: Sources were T cells, B-cell-depleted T cells, or PBMCs; the material itself was cDNA or gDNA.

In the original analysis: Scientists estimated how many nucleated cells there were by amplifying reference gene primers. The data were produced by immunoSEQ multiplex PCR, yet TCRdb's version contains in-frame clones alone and is incomplete. V and J calls and clone size come straight from that table; D and trimming were deduced from the DNA. The sample includes about 360,000 clones, 86% of them seen just once. CDR3 length: 13 residues. V trimming: 6 bases; J trimming: 9 bases; junction bases outside the gene matches: 7. Germline V gene data show CDR1 as SNHLY and CDR2 as FYNNEI. The source of this sequence is a woman between 55 and 75 years old with COVID-19, enrolled during active disease. The V and J genes are TRBV2 and TRBJ2-1; TRBD1 matches at 8 bases. Sequenced: peripheral blood. CDR3 residues: CASSSDGQGEQFF. The CDR3 nucleotides are TGTGCCAGCAGCTCTGACGGACAGGGTGAGCAGTTCTTC.